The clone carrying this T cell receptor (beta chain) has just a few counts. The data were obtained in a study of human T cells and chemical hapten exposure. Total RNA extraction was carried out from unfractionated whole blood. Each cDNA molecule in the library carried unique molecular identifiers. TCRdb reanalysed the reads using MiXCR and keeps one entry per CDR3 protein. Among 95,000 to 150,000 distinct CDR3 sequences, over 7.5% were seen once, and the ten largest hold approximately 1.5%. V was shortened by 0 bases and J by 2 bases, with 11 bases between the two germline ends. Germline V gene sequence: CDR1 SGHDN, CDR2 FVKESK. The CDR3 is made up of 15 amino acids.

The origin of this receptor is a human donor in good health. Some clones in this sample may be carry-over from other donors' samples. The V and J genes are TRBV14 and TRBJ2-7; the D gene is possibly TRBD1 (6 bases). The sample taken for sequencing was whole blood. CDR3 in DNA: TGTGCCAGCAGCCAAGACTCGGGACACCCCTACGAGCAGTACTTC. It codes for CASSQDSGHPYEQYF.